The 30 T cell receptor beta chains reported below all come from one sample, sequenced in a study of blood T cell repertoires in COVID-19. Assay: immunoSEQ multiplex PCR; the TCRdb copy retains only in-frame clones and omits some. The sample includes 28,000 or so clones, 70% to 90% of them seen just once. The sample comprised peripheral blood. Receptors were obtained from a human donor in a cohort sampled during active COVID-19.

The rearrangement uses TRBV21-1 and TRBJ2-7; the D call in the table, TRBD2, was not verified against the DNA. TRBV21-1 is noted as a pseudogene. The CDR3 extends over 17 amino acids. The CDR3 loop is CASSARYGLGFTYEQYF. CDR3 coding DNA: TGTGCCAGCAGCGCCCGGTATGGACTCGGATTTACCTACGAGCAGTACTTC.

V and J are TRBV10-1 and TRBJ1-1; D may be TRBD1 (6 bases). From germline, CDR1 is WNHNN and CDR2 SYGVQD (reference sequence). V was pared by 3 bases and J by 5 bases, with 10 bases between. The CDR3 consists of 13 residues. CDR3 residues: CASSDRGGTEAFF. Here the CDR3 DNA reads TGCGCCAGCAGTGATAGAGGGGGTACTGAAGCTTTCTTT.

The CDR3 nucleotides read TGCGCCAGCAGCTTGGATGGACTAGCGGGAGGGACCCAGTACTTC. This encodes CASSLDGLAGGTQYF. J is TRBJ2-5 and V is TRBV5-1; 14 positions match TRBD2. After removal of 0 bases from V and 7 bases from J, the junction contained 2 bases not matched to a gene. Germline values: CDR1 SGHRS, CDR2 YFSETQ. The CDR3 is made up of 15 amino acids.

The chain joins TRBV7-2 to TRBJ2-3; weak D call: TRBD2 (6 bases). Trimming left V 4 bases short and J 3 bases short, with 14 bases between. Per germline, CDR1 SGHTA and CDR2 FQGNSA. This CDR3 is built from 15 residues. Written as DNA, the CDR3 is TGTGCCAGCAGCTCGCGGCGACTAGGGACAGATACGCAGTATTTT. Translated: CASSSRRLGTDTQYF.

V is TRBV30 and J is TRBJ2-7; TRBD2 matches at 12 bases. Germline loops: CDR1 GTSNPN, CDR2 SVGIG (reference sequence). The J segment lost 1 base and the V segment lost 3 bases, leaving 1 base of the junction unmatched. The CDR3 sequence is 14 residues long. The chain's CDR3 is CAWSGLAGSYEQYF. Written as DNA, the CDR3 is TGTGCCTGGAGCGGACTAGCGGGGTCCTACGAGCAGTACTTC.

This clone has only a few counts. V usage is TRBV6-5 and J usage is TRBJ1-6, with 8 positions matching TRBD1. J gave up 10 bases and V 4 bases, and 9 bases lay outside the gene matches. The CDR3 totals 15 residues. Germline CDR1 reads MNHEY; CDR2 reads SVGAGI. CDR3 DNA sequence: TGTGCCAGCAGTTCTTACCCGGACAGGGTCTCACCCCTCCACTTT. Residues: CASSSYPDRVSPLHF.

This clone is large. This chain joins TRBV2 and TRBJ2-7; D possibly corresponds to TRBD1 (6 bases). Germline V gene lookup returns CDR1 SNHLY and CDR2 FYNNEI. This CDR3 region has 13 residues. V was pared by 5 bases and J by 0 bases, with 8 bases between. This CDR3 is CASSSGVSYEQYF. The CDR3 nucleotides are TGTGCCAGCAGTTCAGGGGTCTCCTACGAGCAGTACTTC.

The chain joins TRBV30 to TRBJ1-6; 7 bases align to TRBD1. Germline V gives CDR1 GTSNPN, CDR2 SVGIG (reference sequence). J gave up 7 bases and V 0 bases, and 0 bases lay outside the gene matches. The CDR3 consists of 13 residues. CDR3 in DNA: TGTGCCTGGAGTGTAGGGGGCAATTCACCCCTCCACTTT. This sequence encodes CAWSVGGNSPLHF.

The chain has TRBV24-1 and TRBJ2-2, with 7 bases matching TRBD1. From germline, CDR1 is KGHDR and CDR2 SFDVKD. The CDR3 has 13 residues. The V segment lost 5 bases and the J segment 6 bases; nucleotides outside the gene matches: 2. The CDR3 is CATSGDRAGELFF. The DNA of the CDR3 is TGTGCCACCAGTGGTGACAGGGCCGGGGAGCTGTTTTTT.

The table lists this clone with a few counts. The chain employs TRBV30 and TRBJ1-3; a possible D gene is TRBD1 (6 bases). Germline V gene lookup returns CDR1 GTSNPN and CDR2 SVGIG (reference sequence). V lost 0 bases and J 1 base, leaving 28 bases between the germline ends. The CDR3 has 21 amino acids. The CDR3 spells CAWSVQWGQGLLRESGNTIYF. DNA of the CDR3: TGTGCCTGGAGTGTACAGTGGGGGCAGGGGCTCCTCCGAGAGTCTGGAAACACCATATATTTT.

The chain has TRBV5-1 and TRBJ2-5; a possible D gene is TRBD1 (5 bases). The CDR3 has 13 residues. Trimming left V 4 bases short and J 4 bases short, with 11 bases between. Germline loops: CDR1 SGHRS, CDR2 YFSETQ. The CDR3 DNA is TGCGCCAGCAGCCAAGACAGTGGAGAGACCCAGTACTTC. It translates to CASSQDSGETQYF.

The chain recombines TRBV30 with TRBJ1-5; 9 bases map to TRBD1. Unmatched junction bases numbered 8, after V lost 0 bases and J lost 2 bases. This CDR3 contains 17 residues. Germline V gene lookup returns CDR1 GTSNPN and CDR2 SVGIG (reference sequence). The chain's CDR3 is CAWSVSDRGIGNQPQHF. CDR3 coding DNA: TGTGCCTGGAGTGTAAGCGACAGGGGGATCGGCAATCAGCCCCAGCATTTT.

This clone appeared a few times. For the CDR3, the DNA is TGCGCCAGCAGCCTGGGGAGACAGGGAGGAGGAAACACCATATATTTT. This encodes CASSLGRQGGGNTIYF. V and J are TRBV5-1 and TRBJ1-3, with 7 bases identical to TRBD1. Germline V gene data show CDR1 as SGHRS and CDR2 as YFSETQ. After removal of 4 bases from V and 4 bases from J, the junction contained 11 bases not matched to a gene. This CDR3 spans 16 amino acids. The full variable domain, its missing parts supplied by reference TRBV5-1 and TRBJ1-3, is KAGVTQTPRYLIKTRGQQVTLSCSPISGHRSVSWYQQTPGQGLQFLFEYFSETQRNKGNFPGRFSGRQFSNSRSEMNVSTLELGDSALYLCASSLGRQGGGNTIYFGEGSWLTVV.

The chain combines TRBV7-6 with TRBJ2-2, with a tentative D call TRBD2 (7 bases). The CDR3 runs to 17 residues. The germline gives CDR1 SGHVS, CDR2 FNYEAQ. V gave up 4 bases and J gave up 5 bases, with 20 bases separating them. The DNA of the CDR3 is TGTGCCAGCAGCTCGGCGAGTGGGGGGGGCCGGACCGGGGAGCTGTTTTTT. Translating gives CASSSASGGGRTGELFF.

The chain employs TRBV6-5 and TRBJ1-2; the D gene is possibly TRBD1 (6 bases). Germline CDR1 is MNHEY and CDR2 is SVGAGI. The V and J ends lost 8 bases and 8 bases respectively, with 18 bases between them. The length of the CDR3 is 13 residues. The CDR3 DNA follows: TGTGCCAGCGGGACATTGGACGCACTAGGCTACACCTTC. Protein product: CASGTLDALGYTF.

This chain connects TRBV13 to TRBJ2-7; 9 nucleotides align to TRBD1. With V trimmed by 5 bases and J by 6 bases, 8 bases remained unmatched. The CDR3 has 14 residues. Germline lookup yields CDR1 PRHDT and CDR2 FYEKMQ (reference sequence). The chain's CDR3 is CASSIRQGVSEQYF. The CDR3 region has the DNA TGTGCCAGCAGCATCCGACAGGGGGTTAGCGAGCAGTACTTC.

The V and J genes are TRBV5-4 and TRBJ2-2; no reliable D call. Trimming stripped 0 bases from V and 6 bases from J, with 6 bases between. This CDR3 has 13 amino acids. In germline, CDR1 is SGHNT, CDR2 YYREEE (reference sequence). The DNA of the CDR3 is TGTGCCAGCAGCTTGGTGGTAGCCGGGGAGCTGTTTTTT. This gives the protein CASSLVVAGELFF.

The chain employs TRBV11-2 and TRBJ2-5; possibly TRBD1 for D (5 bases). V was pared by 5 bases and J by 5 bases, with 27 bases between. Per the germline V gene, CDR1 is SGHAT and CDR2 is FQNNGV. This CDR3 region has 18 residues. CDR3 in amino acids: CASSRDFRDGLSLETQYF. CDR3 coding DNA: TGTGCCAGCAGCAGGGATTTCAGGGATGGGTTATCGTTGGAGACCCAGTACTTC. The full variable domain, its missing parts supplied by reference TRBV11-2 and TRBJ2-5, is EAGVAQSPRYKIIEKRQSVAFWCNPISGHATLYWYQQILGQGPKLLIQFQNNGVVDDSQLPKDRFSAERLKGVDSTLKIQPAKLEDSAVYLCASSRDFRDGLSLETQYFGPGTRLLVL.

The CDR3: CASSPPRGGGNTEAFF. CDR3 nucleotides: TGTGCCAGCTCACCCCCTCGCGGGGGGGGGAACACTGAAGCTTTCTTT. This chain uses TRBV18 with TRBJ1-1; tentative D call: TRBD1 (5 bases). Germline V gene sequence: CDR1 KGHSH, CDR2 LQKENI. The CDR3 loop spans 16 amino acids. Trimming pared 3 bases from V and 1 base from J, leaving 15 bases between.

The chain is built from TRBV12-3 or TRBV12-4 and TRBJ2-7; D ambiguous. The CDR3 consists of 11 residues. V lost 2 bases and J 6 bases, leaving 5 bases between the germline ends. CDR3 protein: CASSLQFEQYF. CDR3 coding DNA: TGTGCCAGCAGTTTACAGTTCGAGCAGTACTTC.

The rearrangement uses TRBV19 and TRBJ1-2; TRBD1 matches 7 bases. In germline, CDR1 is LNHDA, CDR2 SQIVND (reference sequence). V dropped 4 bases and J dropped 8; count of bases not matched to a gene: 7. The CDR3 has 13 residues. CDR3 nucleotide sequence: TGTGCCAGTAGTAGACAGGGTGTGCTGGGCTACACCTTC. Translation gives CASSRQGVLGYTF.

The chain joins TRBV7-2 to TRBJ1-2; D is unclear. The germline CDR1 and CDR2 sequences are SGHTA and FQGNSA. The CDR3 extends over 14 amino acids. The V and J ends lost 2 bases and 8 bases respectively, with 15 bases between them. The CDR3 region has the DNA TGTGCCAGCAGCTTAACTCCGGCCTTCGGGGGCTACACCTTC. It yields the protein CASSLTPAFGGYTF.

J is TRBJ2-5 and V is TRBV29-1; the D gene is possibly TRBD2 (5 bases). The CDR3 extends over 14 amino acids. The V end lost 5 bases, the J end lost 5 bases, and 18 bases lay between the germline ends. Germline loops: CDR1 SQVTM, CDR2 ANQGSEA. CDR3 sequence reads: CSVNPAGPRETQYF. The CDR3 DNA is TGCAGCGTTAATCCCGCGGGTCCGAGGGAGACCCAGTACTTC. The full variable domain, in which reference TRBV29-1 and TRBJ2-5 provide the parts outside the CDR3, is SAVISQKPSRDICQRGTSLTIQCQVDSQVTMMFWYRQQPGQSLTLIATANQGSEATYESGFVIDKFPISRPNLTFSTLTVSNMSPEDSSIYLCSVNPAGPRETQYFGPGTRLLVL.

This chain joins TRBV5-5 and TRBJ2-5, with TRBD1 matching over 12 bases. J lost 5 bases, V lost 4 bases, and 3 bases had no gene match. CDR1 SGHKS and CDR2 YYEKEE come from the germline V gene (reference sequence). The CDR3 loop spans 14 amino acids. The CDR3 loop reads CASSGTGGGETQYF. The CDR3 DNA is TGTGCCAGCAGCGGGACAGGGGGCGGGGAGACCCAGTACTTC.

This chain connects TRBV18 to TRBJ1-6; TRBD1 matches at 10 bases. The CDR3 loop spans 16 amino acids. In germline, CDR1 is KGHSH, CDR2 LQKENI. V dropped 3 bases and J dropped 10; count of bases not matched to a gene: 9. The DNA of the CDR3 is TGTGCCAGCTCACCGTTGACAGGGGGCGGGGGATCACCCCTCCACTTT. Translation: CASSPLTGGGGSPLHF.

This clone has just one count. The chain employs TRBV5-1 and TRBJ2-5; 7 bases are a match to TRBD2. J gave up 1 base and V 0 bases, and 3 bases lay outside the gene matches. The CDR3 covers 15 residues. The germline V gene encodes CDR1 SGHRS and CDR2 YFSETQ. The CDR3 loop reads CASSLVAGFQETQYF. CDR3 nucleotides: TGCGCCAGCAGCTTGGTAGCGGGCTTCCAAGAGACCCAGTACTTC.

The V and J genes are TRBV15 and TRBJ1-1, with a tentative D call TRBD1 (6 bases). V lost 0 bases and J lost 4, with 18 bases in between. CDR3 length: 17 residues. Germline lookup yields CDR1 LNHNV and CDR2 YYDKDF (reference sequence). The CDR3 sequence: CATSRDGSTGWGTEAFF. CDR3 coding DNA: TGTGCCACCAGCAGAGATGGCTCGACAGGCTGGGGCACTGAAGCTTTCTTT.

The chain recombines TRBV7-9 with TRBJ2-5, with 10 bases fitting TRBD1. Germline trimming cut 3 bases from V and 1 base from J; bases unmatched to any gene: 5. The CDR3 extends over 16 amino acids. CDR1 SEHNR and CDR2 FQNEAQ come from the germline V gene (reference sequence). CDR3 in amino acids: CASSLRQGASQETQYF. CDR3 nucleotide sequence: TGTGCCAGCAGCTTGAGACAGGGGGCGAGCCAAGAGACCCAGTACTTC. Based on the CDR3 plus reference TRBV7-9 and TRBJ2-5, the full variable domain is DTGVSQNPRHKITKRGQNVTFRCDPISEHNRLYWYRQTLGQGPEFLTYFQNEAQLEKSRLLSDRFSAERPKGSFSTLEIQRTEQGDSAMYLCASSLRQGASQETQYFGPGTRLLVL.

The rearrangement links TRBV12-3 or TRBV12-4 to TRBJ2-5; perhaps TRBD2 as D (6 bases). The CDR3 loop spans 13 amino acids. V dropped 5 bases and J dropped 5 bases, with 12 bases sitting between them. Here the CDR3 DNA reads TGTGCCAGCAGTCGCGGGAATTCGGAGACCCAGTACTTC. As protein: CASSRGNSETQYF.

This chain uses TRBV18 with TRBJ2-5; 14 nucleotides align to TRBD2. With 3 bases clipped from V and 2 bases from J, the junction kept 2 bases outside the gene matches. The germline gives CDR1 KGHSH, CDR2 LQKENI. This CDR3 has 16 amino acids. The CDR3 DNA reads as TGTGCCAGCTCACCGGGACTAGCGGGGGCGCAAGAGACCCAGTACTTC. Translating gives CASSPGLAGAQETQYF.